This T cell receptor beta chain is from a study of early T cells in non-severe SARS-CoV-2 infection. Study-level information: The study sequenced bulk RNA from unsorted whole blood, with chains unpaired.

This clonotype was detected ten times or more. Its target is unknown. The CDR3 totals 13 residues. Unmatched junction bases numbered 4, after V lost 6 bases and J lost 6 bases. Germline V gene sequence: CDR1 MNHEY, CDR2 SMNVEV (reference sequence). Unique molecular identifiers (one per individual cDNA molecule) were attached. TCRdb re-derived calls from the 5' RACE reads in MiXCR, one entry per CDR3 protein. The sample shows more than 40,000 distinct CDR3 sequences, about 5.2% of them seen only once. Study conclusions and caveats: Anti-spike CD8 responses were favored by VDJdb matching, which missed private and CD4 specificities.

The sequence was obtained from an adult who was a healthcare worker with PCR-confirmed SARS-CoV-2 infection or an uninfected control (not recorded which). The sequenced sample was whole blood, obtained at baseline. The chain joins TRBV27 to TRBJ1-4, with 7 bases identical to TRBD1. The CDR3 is CASRNTGDEKLFF. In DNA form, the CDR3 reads TGTGCCAGCAGGAACACAGGGGATGAAAAACTGTTTTTT.